The T cell receptor beta chain under discussion was sequenced for a study of identical twins. Points from the study as a whole: Insertions ran lower in abundant cord blood beta clonotypes, though not in memory repertoires. Twin sharing of out-of-frame TCR alpha was underestimated by models in monozygotic pairs. There was an excess of low generation probability in the out-of-frame alpha sequences that twins shared. For zero-insertion analyses, partial confounding could come from invariant MAIT and iNKT cells.

Germline CDR1 and CDR2: SQVTM and ANQGSEA. CDR3 length: 13 amino acids. With 5 bases clipped from V and 2 bases from J, the junction kept 6 bases outside the gene matches. TCRdb reprocessed the 5' RACE reads with MiXCR, giving one entry per CDR3 protein. The sample carries a few hundred thousand distinct CDR3 sequences, approximately 10% recorded once. This clonotype was picked up a small number of times. Its antigen is as yet unknown. This sample was shared with a second study, whose subject was yellow fever vaccine responses in identical twins.

The genes are TRBV29-1 and TRBJ2-7, with TRBD1 identical over 7 bases. This clonotype originated in a woman between 18 and 29 years old in good health. Sequences were obtained from PBMCs. The CDR3: CSVFRQGTYEQYF. CDR3 DNA sequence: TGCAGCGTTTTTAGACAGGGTACCTACGAGCAGTACTTC.